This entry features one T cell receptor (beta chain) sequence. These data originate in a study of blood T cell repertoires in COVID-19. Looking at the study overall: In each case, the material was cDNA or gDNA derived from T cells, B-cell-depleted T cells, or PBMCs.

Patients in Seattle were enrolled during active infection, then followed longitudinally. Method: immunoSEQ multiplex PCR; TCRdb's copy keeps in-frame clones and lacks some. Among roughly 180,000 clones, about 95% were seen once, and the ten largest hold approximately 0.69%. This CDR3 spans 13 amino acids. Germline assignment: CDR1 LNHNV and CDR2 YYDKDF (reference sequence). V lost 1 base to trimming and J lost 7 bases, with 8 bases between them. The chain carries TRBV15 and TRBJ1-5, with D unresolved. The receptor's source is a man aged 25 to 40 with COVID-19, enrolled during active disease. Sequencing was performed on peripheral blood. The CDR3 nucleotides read TGTGCCACCAGCAGAGTAATCGGGCAGCCCCAGCATTTT. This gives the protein CATSRVIGQPQHF.